The present entry profiles one T cell receptor (beta chain) with its context. The specificity of this receptor is unknown. Base quality data are lacking; no much larger clone is found one base away. There are 18 amino acids in the CDR3, from cysteine to phenylalanine inclusive. CDR3 DNA only is kept here, 54 bases in frame from base 1. CDR1 and CDR2, per the germline V gene (reference sequence), are MNHEY and SMNVEV. Germline trimming: 4 bases from V, 0 bases from J; junction bases outside gene matches: 9. TCRbeta CDR3 regions were amplified from genomic DNA by means of the immunoSEQ Assay, a bias-controlled multiplex PCR. In the paper's pipeline: Nucleated cell counts per sample were estimated from amplification of reference gene primers within the assay. To quantify the absolute abundance of each unique TCRbeta CDR3 rearrangement, sequence reads were collapsed and filtered. Productive Simpson clonality was computed per sample as the square root of Simpson's diversity index over productive rearrangements. TCRdb's version of the immuneACCESS table is confined to in-frame rearrangements and falls short of the full clone set. An unresolved V gene accounts for under half of the shortfall where checked; the remainder is of unknown origin. V, J and clone size are those of that table, while D and trimming were read from the DNA. Here the sample has hundreds of thousands of clones; about 89% occur a single time. The top ten hold over 1.2% of the sample.

The data were taken from a study of blood T cell repertoires in COVID-19 (dated by TCRdb to between 2020 and 2021). Looking at the study overall: The collaborator samples originated in the United States, Italy and Spain and spanned the acute and convalescent phases of COVID-19. Sample metadata almost always included a de-identified subject ID, COVID-19 status, age in years and sex. Subjects who had been exposed to COVID-19, were actively infected with it, or had recovered from it provided the deeply sampled blood TCRbeta repertoires that made up the dataset. The repertoires were made available in a free public database intended to serve as a resource for research on the immune response to SARS-CoV-2. Samples were obtained from the ongoing ImmuneRACE study (first 160 participants) and from roughly 1,300 subjects provided by 6 global collaborators. Where HLA class I and class II types were available, the types were taken from metadata supplied by the sample provider, not from assay-based typing. The prospective study material was composed of cDNA or gDNA derived from T cells, B-cell-depleted T cells, or PBMCs. The paper as a whole reports these results and caveats: How much clinical and demographic metadata was included differed by source and by participant, and the metadata was provided uncurated.

Another Seattle source contributed samples from volunteer blood donors who had recovered from COVID-19. Each collaborating institution followed its own protocols to collect whole blood in K2EDTA tubes. Collaborator samples were shipped for TCRbeta analysis as frozen whole blood, isolated PBMCs, or DNA extracted from either sample type. This receptor was obtained from a woman in her 40s who had recovered from COVID-19. Sequencing was performed on peripheral blood. The sequence is built from TRBV27 and TRBJ2-3, and 11 bases in between align with TRBD2. CDR3 reads: CASSSRLAGPSSTDTQYF. The DNA reads TGTGCCAGCAGTTCCCGACTAGCGGGGCCGTCTAGCACAGATACGCAGTATTTT.